This T cell receptor beta chain was observed in a study of T cell responses to AZD1222 COVID-19 vaccine. Findings of the study overall: Repertoire sampling was restricted to post-peak T cell response timepoints.

As for this clone: The antigen is undetermined.

The repertoire was sequenced with immunoSEQ multiplex PCR; TCRdb's copy has only in-frame clones and lacks some. The sample shows about 150,000 clones, about 88% of them seen only once. Germline CDR1 and CDR2: MNHEY and SMNVEV (reference sequence). CDR3 length: 14 residues. The V segment lost 8 bases and the J segment 4 bases; nucleotides outside the gene matches: 4. The chain links TRBV27 to TRBJ1-3, with TRBD1 matching over 11 bases. The receptor comes from an adult in good health. Sample: peripheral blood, taken on day 0 of AZD1222 vaccination. The CDR3 DNA follows: TGTGCCAGCGGACAGGGGGCTGGGGGAAACACCATATATTTT. Its protein is CASGQGAGGNTIYF.